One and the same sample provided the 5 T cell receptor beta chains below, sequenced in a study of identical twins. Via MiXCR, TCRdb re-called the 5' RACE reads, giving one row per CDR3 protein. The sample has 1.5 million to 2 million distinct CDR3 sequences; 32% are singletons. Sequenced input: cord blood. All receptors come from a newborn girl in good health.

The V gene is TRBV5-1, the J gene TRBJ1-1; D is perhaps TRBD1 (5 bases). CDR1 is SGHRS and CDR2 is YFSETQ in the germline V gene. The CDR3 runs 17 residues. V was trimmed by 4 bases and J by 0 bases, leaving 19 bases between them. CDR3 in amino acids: CASSTGDYRSLNTEAFF. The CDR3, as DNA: TGCGCCAGCAGCACAGGAGACTATAGATCGTTGAACACTGAAGCTTTCTTT. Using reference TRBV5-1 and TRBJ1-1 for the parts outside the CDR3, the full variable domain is KAGVTQTPRYLIKTRGQQVTLSCSPISGHRSVSWYQQTPGQGLQFLFEYFSETQRNKGNFPGRFSGRQFSNSRSEMNVSTLELGDSALYLCASSTGDYRSLNTEAFFGQGTRLTVV.

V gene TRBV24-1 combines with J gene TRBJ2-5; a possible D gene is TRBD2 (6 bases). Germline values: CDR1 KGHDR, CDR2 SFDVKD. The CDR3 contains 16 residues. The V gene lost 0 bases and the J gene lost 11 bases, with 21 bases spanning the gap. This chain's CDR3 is CATSDLRGSGKNEQYF. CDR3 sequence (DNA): TGTGCCACCAGTGATTTGAGGGGTAGCGGTAAGAATGAGCAGTACTTC.

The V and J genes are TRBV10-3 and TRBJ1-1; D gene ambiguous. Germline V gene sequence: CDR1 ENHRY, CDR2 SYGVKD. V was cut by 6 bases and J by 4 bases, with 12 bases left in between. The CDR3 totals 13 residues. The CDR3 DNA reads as TGTGCCATCAGGCTACCGGGGAGCACTGAAGCTTTCTTT. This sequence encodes CAIRLPGSTEAFF.

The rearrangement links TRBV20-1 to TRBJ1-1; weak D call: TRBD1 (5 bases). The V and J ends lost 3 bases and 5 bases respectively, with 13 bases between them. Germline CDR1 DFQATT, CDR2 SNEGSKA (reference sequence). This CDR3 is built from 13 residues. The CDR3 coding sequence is TGCAGTGCTAGCCGGGGTGGGGGGACTGAAGCTTTCTTT. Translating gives CSASRGGGTEAFF.

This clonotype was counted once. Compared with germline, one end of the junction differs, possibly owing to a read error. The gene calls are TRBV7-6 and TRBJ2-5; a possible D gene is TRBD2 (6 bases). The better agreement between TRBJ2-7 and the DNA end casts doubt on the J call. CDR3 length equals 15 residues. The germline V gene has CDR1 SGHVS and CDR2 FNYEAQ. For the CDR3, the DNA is TGTGCCGGCAGCTTAGCGGACAACCCCGTCTACGAGCAGTACTTC. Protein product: CAGSLADNPVYEQYF.